The 12 T cell receptor beta chains below come from one sample, sequenced in a study of blood T cells in healthy people across ages. A second PCR of roughly 7 to 11 cycles used a sample-barcoded 5' primer and a J-beta primer mix. Each CDR3 protein is one row after TCRdb ran MiXCR on the 5' RACE reads. This table has about 400,000 distinct CDR3 sequences, about 55% appearing once. Sequencing was carried out using blood. The receptors shown here come from a man between 60 and 75 years old in good health.

The chain is built from TRBV27 and TRBJ2-3, with a tentative D call TRBD2 (6 bases). V was pared by 5 bases and J by 6 bases, with 15 bases between. The CDR3 contains 14 residues. From germline, CDR1 is MNHEY and CDR2 SMNVEV (reference sequence). The DNA for the CDR3 is TGTGCCAGCAGTACCCAGACTAGTTGGGATACGCAGTATTTT. Translated, it gives CASSTQTSWDTQYF.

The chain recombines TRBV24-1 with TRBJ2-1; D gene ambiguous. V was pared by 4 bases and J by 8 bases, with 11 bases between. In germline, CDR1 is KGHDR, CDR2 SFDVKD. The CDR3 runs to 13 residues. In DNA, the CDR3 is TGTGCCACCAGTGAGACCGTCCGGGATGAGCAGTTCTTC. Protein sequence: CATSETVRDEQFF.

V is TRBV10-3 and J is TRBJ2-7; 9 bases map to TRBD2. The CDR3 is 15 residues long. Trimming at V came to 11 bases and at J to 1 base, leaving 12 bases not matched to a gene. Germline assignment: CDR1 ENHRY and CDR2 SYGVKD. DNA for the CDR3: TGTGCCTCTAAGAACCCAGCGGGAGGATCCTACGAGCAGTACTTC. Translated: CASKNPAGGSYEQYF.

The count of this clonotype is one. This chain links TRBV20-1 with TRBJ2-1; D perhaps matches TRBD2 (5 bases). Germline V gene lookup returns CDR1 DFQATT and CDR2 SNEGSKA (reference sequence). The V end was cut by 4 bases, the J end by 0 bases, with 7 bases between. The CDR3 has 13 amino acids. In DNA form, the CDR3 reads TGCAGTGCTACCGGGAACTCCTACAATGAGCAGTTCTTC. Translating it yields CSATGNSYNEQFF.

This clonotype was detected a few times. The genes are TRBV25-1 and TRBJ2-3; possibly TRBD2 for D (6 bases). V lost 3 bases to trimming and J lost 3 bases, with 13 bases between them. Germline loops: CDR1 MGHDK, CDR2 SYGVNS. The CDR3 loop spans 15 amino acids. The CDR3 spells CASSDTSGGTDTQYF. CDR3 bases: TGTGCCAGCAGTGATACCTCTGGGGGGACAGATACGCAGTATTTT.

The J gene is TRBJ2-7, the V gene TRBV15, with 8 bases that match TRBD1. The germline gives CDR1 LNHNV, CDR2 YYDKDF (reference sequence). The CDR3 is 14 residues long. V was pared by 5 bases and J by 1 base, with 4 bases of the junction left unmatched. CDR3 sequence reads: CATSVRTGSYEQYF. CDR3 DNA sequence: TGTGCCACCAGCGTTAGGACAGGGTCCTACGAGCAGTACTTC. The full variable domain, its missing parts supplied by reference TRBV15 and TRBJ2-7, is DAMVIQNPRYQVTQFGKPVTLSCSQTLNHNVMYWYQQKSSQAPKLLFHYYDKDFNNEADTPDNFQSRRPNTSFCFLDIRSPGLGDTAMYLCATSVRTGSYEQYFGPGTRLTVT.

This rearrangement joins TRBV6-6 to TRBJ2-7, with TRBD2 matching 11 bases. Germline assignment: CDR1 MNHNY and CDR2 SVGAGI (reference sequence). J was trimmed by 2 bases and V by 6 bases; bases with no gene match: 6. The CDR3 is made up of 15 amino acids. The CDR3 DNA sequence: TGTGCCAGCAGACGGGGACTAGCGGAGCCCTACGAGCAGTACTTC. Its translation is CASRRGLAEPYEQYF.

The chain uses TRBV2 and TRBJ2-3, with 12 bases matching TRBD2. This CDR3 comprises 15 residues. The V and J ends lost 10 bases and 4 bases, in that order; junction bases with no gene match: 9. From germline, CDR1 is SNHLY and CDR2 FYNNEI. CDR3 residues: CATSVLAGGADTQYF. Here the CDR3 DNA reads TGTGCCACCTCAGTGCTAGCGGGAGGGGCAGATACGCAGTATTTT.

The chain has TRBV20-1 and TRBJ2-7; D could derive from TRBD1 or TRBD2 (5 bases each). V gave up 5 bases and J gave up 7 bases, with 24 bases separating them. The CDR3 has 15 residues. The V gene's germline CDR1 is DFQATT and CDR2 SNEGSKA (reference sequence). CDR3 nucleotides: TGCAGTGCTGGGGACCGGGACCGACTGGGGGATGAGCAGTACTTC. It yields the protein CSAGDRDRLGDEQYF.

This chain connects TRBV12-3 or TRBV12-4 to TRBJ2-7; TRBD2 is a possible D gene (6 bases). Trimming removed 7 bases at V and 4 bases at J, with 14 bases between. The CDR3 loop spans 13 amino acids. CDR3 protein: CASTLGTVYEQYF. The CDR3, as DNA: TGTGCCAGCACTTTGGGGACTGTGTACGAGCAGTACTTC.

On this clonotype itself: This may arise from a read error, as a much more abundant clone is one base away. The chain links TRBV7-9 to TRBJ2-7; D is undetermined. Germline assignment: CDR1 SEHNR and CDR2 FQNEAQ (reference sequence). CDR3 length: 15 amino acids. The V end lost 5 bases, the J end lost 7 bases, and 21 bases lay between the germline ends. The CDR3 coding sequence is TGTGCCAGCAGCCTCCCCCGGCGACTTGGCAATGAGCAGTACTTC. Translating gives CASSLPRRLGNEQYF.

A remark on this clonotype: A clone one base away is much larger, so this may be a read error. The chain recombines TRBV11-1 with TRBJ2-7, with unresolved D. The end of the DNA aligns better with TRBJ2-5, so the J call may be wrong. The CDR3 has 15 residues. Germline loops: CDR1 SGHAT, CDR2 FQDESV (reference sequence). The CDR3 DNA is TGTGCCGGCAGCACGCGCGACCAGCCCCCGGTGACCCAGTACTTC. Its protein product is CAGSTRDQPPVTQYF.